This section outlines one TCR beta chain sequence together with its context. Antigen unknown. The sample originates from a study of cytomegalovirus exposure and HLA in healthy donors. Study overall: Falling in the Caucasian-associated ancestry cluster were 81% of 398 genotyped donors.

PCR involved 60 Vbeta and 13 Jbeta primers. Profiled with immunoSEQ multiplex PCR; TCRdb holds only in-frame clones, not every one. This table lists 220,000 or so clones. Findings and caveats of the study: Many donors carried some public TCRs, although rarity characterized most TCR sequences.

Source material: PBMCs. The clonotype comes from a girl aged 2 to 10 in good health and CMV-seropositive.

CDR3 bases: TGCAGCGTTGTTTCGACAGGTGATCAGCCCCAGCATTTT. Amino acid sequence: CSVVSTGDQPQHF. This chain links TRBV29-1 with TRBJ1-5; tentatively, D is TRBD1 (6 bases). The CDR3 is 13 residues long. Trimming took off 4 bases at V and 5 bases at J, with 12 bases between the two ends. Germline CDR1 is SQVTM and CDR2 is ANQGSEA.